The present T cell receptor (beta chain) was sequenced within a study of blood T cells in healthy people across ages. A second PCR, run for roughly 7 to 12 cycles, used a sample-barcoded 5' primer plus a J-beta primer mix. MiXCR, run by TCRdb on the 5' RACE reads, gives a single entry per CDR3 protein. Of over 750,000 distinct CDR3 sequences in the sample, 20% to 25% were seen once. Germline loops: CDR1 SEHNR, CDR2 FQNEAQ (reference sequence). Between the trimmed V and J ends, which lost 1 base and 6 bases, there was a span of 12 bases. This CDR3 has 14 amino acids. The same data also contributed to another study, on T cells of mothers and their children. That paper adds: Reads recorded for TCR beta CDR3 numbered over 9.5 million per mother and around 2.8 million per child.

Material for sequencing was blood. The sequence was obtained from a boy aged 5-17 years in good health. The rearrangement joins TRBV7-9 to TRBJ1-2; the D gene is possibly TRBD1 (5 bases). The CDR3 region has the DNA TGTGCCAGCAGCTTAGGTCCAGGGAGAGATGGCTACACCTTC. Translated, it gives CASSLGPGRDGYTF. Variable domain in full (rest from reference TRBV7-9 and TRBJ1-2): DTGVSQNPRHKITKRGQNVTFRCDPISEHNRLYWYRQTLGQGPEFLTYFQNEAQLEKSRLLSDRFSAERPKGSFSTLEIQRTEQGDSAMYLCASSLGPGRDGYTFGSGTRLTVV.